This T cell receptor beta chain was recovered during a study of T cell responses to AZD1222 COVID-19 vaccine. Sequenced by immunoSEQ multiplex PCR; TCRdb stores in-frame clones only, minus some. Of roughly 170,000 clones listed, around 94% were seen once; the top ten hold around 0.96%. Study-level results: In a largely white British group with more females than males, clonal diversity was possibly underestimated. Repertoire sampling was restricted to post-peak T cell response timepoints.

Per the germline V gene, CDR1 is KGHSH and CDR2 is LQKENI. The length of the CDR3 is 14 residues. Trimming removed 5 bases at V and 1 base at J, with 9 bases between. Concerning this clone: What it binds is not known.

The input for sequencing was peripheral blood, taken on day 0 of AZD1222 vaccination. The J gene is TRBJ1-3, the V gene TRBV18; D is ambiguous. The receptor was isolated from an adult in good health. The CDR3 sequence is CASSGWGSGNTIYF. CDR3 sequence (DNA): TGTGCCAGCTCAGGATGGGGTTCTGGAAACACCATATATTTT.